The rows below give T cell receptor beta chains drawn from one sample of a study of blood T cell repertoires in COVID-19. Sequenced by immunoSEQ multiplex PCR; TCRdb stores in-frame clones only, minus some. The sample lists 150,000 to 200,000 clones, more than 80% seen once, with roughly a tenth in the top ten. Specimen: peripheral blood. The receptors come from a human donor in a cohort sampled during active COVID-19. CDR3s leave out the opening cysteine and the closing phenylalanine or tryptophan. The order of the fields is J gene, V gene, CDR3 protein.

>TRBJ2-7|TRBV18
ASSPRQDHEQY
>TRBJ1-1|TRBV5-1
ASSLAWGRRNTEAF
>TRBJ1-5|TRBV7-9
ASTTDSGQPQH
>TRBJ1-2|TRBV5-1
ASSLDQGWVYGYT
>TRBJ2-1|TRBV7-6
ASSTSGPRNNEQF
>TRBJ1-1|TRBV18
ASSPPGGAVGTEAF
>TRBJ2-5|TRBV29-1
STGTVFGETQY
>TRBJ1-2|TRBV6-6
ASMGQNYGYT
>TRBJ2-3|TRBV11-2
ASSPMGSGSDTQY
>TRBJ1-4|TRBV7-9
ASSLGDSAEDEKLF
>TRBJ2-1|TRBV18
ASLQVMGEQF
>TRBJ2-7|TRBV5-6
ASSTTPVYEQY
>TRBJ1-6|TRBV2
ASSGQGQYSPLH
>TRBJ1-1|TRBV19
ASTHSTGGGSEAF
>TRBJ1-5|TRBV30
AWSVLGQRNQPQH
>TRBJ1-5|TRBV27
ASSLREWSQPQH
>TRBJ1-4|TRBV27
ASRRTVYNEKLF
>TRBJ1-3|TRBV6-4
ASTLTGIGGNTIY
>TRBJ1-5|TRBV28
ASRWDSISNQPQH
>TRBJ1-6|TRBV10-3
AISETPGSYNSPLH
>TRBJ1-1|TRBV3-1/TRBV3-2
ASRRGPEAF
>TRBJ2-1|TRBV29-1
SVDPVRGHEQF
>TRBJ1-5|TRBV9
ASSPGQGETQH
>TRBJ2-7|TRBV7-2
ASSRRDRGFHEQY
>TRBJ1-2|TRBV18
ASSPLGGGEVDYGYT